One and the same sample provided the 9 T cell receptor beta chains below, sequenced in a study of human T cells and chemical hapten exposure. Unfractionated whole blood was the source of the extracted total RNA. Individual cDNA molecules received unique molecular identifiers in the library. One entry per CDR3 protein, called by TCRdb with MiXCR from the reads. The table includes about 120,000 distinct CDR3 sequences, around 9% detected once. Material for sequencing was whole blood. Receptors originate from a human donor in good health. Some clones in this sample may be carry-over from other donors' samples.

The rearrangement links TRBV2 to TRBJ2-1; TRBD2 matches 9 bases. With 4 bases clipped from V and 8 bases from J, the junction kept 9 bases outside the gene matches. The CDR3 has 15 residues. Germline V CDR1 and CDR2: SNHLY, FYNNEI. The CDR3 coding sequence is TGTGCCAGCAGTGGTTCTGCGGGAGGGCCCCATGAGCAGTTCTTC. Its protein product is CASSGSAGGPHEQFF.

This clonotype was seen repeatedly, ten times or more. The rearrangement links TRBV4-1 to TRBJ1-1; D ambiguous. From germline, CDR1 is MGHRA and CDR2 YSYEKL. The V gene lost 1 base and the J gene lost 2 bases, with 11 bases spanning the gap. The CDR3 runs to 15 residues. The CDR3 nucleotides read TGCGCCAGCAGCCAAGGAGCAGGATTTAACACTGAAGCTTTCTTT. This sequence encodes CASSQGAGFNTEAFF.

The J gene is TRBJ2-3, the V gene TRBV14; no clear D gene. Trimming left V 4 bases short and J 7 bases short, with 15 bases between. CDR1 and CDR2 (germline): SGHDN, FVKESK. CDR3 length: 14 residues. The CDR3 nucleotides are TGTGCCAGCAGCCGGGATCCCGGTGGCCATACGCAGTATTTT. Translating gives CASSRDPGGHTQYF.

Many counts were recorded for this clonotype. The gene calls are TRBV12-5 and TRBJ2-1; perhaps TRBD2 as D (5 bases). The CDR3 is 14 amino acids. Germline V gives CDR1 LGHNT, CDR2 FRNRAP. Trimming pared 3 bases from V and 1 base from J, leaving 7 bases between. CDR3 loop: CASGFSVSYNEQFF. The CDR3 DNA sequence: TGTGCTAGTGGTTTTAGCGTATCCTACAATGAGCAGTTCTTC.

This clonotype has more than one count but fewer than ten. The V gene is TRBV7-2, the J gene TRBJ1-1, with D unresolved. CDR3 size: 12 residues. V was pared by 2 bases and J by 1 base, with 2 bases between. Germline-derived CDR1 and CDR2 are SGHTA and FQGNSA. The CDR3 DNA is TGTGCCAGCAGCTTAACGAACACTGAAGCTTTCTTT. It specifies CASSLTNTEAFF. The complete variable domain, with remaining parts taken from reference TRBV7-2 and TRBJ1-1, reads GAGVSQSPSNKVTEKGKDVELRCDPISGHTALYWYRQSLGQGLEFLIYFQGNSAPDKSGLPSDRFSAERTGGSVSTLTIQRTQQEDSAVYLCASSLTNTEAFFGQGTRLTVV.

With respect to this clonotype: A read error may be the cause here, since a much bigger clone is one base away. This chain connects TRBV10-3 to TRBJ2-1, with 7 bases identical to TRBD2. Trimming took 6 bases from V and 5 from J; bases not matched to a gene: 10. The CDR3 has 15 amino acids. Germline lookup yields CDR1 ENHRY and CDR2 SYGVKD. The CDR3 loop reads CAIRGCTSENNEQFF. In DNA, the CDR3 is TGTGCCATCAGGGGTTGTACTAGCGAAAACAATGAGCAGTTCTTC.

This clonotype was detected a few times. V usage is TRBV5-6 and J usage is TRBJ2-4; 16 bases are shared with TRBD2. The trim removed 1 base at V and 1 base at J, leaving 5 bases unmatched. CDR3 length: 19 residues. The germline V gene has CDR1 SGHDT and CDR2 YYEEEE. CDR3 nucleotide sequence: TGTGCCAGCAGCTTGTCGGGACTAGCGGGAGGGCGGGCCAAAAACATTCAGTACTTC. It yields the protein CASSLSGLAGGRAKNIQYF.

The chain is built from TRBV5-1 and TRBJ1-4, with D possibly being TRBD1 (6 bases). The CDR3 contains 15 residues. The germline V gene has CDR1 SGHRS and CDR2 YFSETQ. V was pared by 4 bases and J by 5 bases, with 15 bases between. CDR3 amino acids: CASSPQTGENEKLFF. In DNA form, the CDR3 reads TGCGCCAGCAGCCCCCAGACAGGAGAGAATGAAAAACTGTTTTTT.

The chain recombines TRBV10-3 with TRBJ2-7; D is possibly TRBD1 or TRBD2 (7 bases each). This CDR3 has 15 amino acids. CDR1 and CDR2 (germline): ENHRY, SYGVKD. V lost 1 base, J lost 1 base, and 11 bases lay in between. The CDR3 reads CAISEFQGGSYEQYF. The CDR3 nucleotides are TGTGCCATCAGTGAGTTTCAGGGGGGGTCCTACGAGCAGTACTTC.